This T cell receptor beta chain was recovered during a study of blood T cell repertoires in COVID-19. Across the whole study: Nucleic acid was either cDNA or gDNA, and it came from T cells, B-cell-depleted T cells, or PBMCs.

Profiled with immunoSEQ multiplex PCR; TCRdb holds only in-frame clones, not every one. The sample lists roughly 250,000 clones, 88% occurring once. This CDR3 spans 14 amino acids. Germline assignment: CDR1 MNHEY and CDR2 SVGEGT. V was clipped by 6 bases and J by 4 bases, with 15 bases between them. This sequence joins TRBV6-2 or TRBV6-3 and TRBJ1-1, with TRBD1 as a possible D gene (5 bases). The sequence came from a woman between 40 and 55 years old who had been exposed to COVID-19. Specimen: PBMCs or T cells enriched from blood (not recorded which). The CDR3 nucleotides are TGTGCCAGCAGCGAGGCAGGGAGGAGCACTGAAGCTTTCTTT. It codes for CASSEAGRSTEAFF.